This T cell receptor beta chain was identified during a study of shared clonotypes between healthy human individuals. Whole-study results and caveats: Tissues were not sampled, only blood, and their repertoires likely differ. It was the non-shared clonotypes that had lower generation probabilities than clonotypes shared by all four donors.

Regarding this clone: Its specificity is not known.

Trimming shortened V by 1 base and J by 3 bases, and 7 bases separated the two germline ends. The CDR3 is 13 residues long. CDR1 is SGHAT and CDR2 is FQNNGV in the germline V gene. TCRdb's copy holds only in-frame clones and misses some; the assay was immunoSEQ multiplex PCR. The repertoire has about 340,000 clones, over 70% of them found once; the top ten carry under 11%. What was sequenced was memory CD4+ T cells sorted from blood. This sample's subset: CD45RA-negative fraction. This TCR was sampled from a man between 25 and 39 years old in good health. The chain joins TRBV11-2 to TRBJ2-7; TRBD1 or TRBD2 may be the D gene (5 bases each). The CDR3 DNA reads as TGTGCCAGCAGCTTAGGGGGGAGCTACGAGCAGTACTTC. Its protein product is CASSLGGSYEQYF. Full variable domain (outside the CDR3, taken from reference TRBV11-2 and TRBJ2-7): EAGVAQSPRYKIIEKRQSVAFWCNPISGHATLYWYQQILGQGPKLLIQFQNNGVVDDSQLPKDRFSAERLKGVDSTLKIQPAKLEDSAVYLCASSLGGSYEQYFGPGTRLTVT.